The 18 T cell receptor beta chains presented below share a single source sample, sequenced in a study of blood T cells in healthy people across ages. A second roughly 6 to 12 cycle PCR used barcoded and J-beta primers. TCRdb fed the 5' RACE reads into MiXCR, producing one record per CDR3 protein. The table includes hundreds of thousands of distinct CDR3 sequences, roughly 53% detected once. Sequencing used blood. These receptors originate from a man older than 75 in good health.

This rearrangement joins TRBV2 to TRBJ2-5, with TRBD2 matching 7 bases. Germline CDR1 reads SNHLY; CDR2 reads FYNNEI. This CDR3 is built from 13 residues. V was pared by 7 bases and J by 5 bases, with 7 bases of the junction left unmatched. The CDR3 sequence is CASTRGEGETQYF. CDR3 DNA: TGTGCCAGCACCCGGGGGGAAGGGGAGACCCAGTACTTC.

This clonotype came up a few times. The chain carries TRBV7-2 and TRBJ2-5, with a possible D match to TRBD2 (6 bases). CDR1 is SGHTA and CDR2 is FQGNSA in the germline V gene. Trimming took 4 bases from V and 5 from J, leaving 17 bases between them. The CDR3 sequence is 15 residues long. The CDR3 loop is CASSSYLAPGETQYF. CDR3 DNA: TGTGCCAGCAGCTCCTACCTAGCGCCCGGGGAGACCCAGTACTTC.

The gene calls are TRBV7-9 and TRBJ2-5; TRBD1 aligns across 8 bases. Per the germline V gene, CDR1 is SEHNR and CDR2 is FQNEAQ (reference sequence). The CDR3 runs 13 residues. After removal of 5 bases from V and 11 bases from J, the junction contained 10 bases not matched to a gene. The CDR3: CASSTTGVGEQYF. CDR3 in DNA: TGTGCCAGCAGCACGACAGGGGTCGGGGAGCAGTACTTC.

V and J are TRBV7-2 and TRBJ1-2; the D gene is possibly TRBD1 (5 bases). CDR3 length: 15 amino acids. CDR1 SGHTA and CDR2 FQGNSA come from the germline V gene. Between the trimmed V and J ends, which lost 4 bases and 5 bases, there was a span of 17 bases. As DNA, the CDR3 is TGTGCCAGCAGCTCCCGGGGCAGGGATGGGTATGGCTACACCTTC. Its protein product is CASSSRGRDGYGYTF.

This clonotype was counted between two and nine times. The J gene is TRBJ2-6, the V gene TRBV6-5; possible D gene TRBD2, 6 bases. Germline V gives CDR1 MNHEY, CDR2 SVGAGI. The CDR3 has 19 residues. The V end was cut by 2 bases, the J end by 0 bases, with 17 bases between. The CDR3 is CASSYPGLPPDSGANVLTF. As DNA, the CDR3 is TGTGCCAGCAGTTACCCGGGACTCCCCCCGGACTCTGGGGCCAACGTCCTGACTTTC.

The V gene is TRBV10-3, the J gene TRBJ2-7; D might be TRBD2 (5 bases). The CDR3 is made up of 14 amino acids. In germline, CDR1 is ENHRY, CDR2 SYGVKD. With 8 bases removed from V and 2 bases from J, the gap between germline ends came to 16 bases. The CDR3 DNA sequence: TGTGCCATCGCCCACGGGGTAGGACCCTACGAGCAGTACTTC. Protein product: CAIAHGVGPYEQYF.

In the case of this clonotype: The junction differs from germline at one of its ends, possibly a read error. The J gene is TRBJ2-1, the V gene TRBV28, with D possibly matching TRBD2 (6 bases). Judging by the DNA end, TRBJ2-7 fits better; the J call may be wrong. The CDR3 is 15 amino acids. Germline CDR1 is MDHEN and CDR2 is SYDVKM. CDR3 in amino acids: CASSPPGVLSYGQYF. The CDR3 DNA reads TGTGCCAGCAGCCCCCCGGGGGTCCTATCCTACGGGCAGTACTTC.

V gene TRBV2 combines with J gene TRBJ2-1; 8 bases align to TRBD1. V shed 1 base, J shed 7 bases, and the junction held 9 bases outside the gene matches. CDR3 length: 16 amino acids. Germline V gene lookup returns CDR1 SNHLY and CDR2 FYNNEI. CDR3 in amino acids: CASSEVNRGFWNEQFF. The CDR3 bases are TGTGCCAGCAGTGAAGTAAACAGGGGGTTCTGGAATGAGCAGTTCTTC. Drawing the rest from reference TRBV2 and TRBJ2-1, the complete variable domain is EPEVTQTPSHQVTQMGQEVILRCVPISNHLYFYWYRQILGQKVEFLVSFYNNEISEKSEIFDDQFSVERPDGSNFTLKIRSTKLEDSAMYFCASSEVNRGFWNEQFFGPGTRLTVL.

V is TRBV7-2 and J is TRBJ1-6, with a weak D call TRBD1 (6 bases). CDR1 and CDR2 (germline): SGHTA, FQGNSA. Trimming removed 2 bases from V and 7 bases from J, with 12 bases in between. The CDR3 is made up of 15 amino acids. The CDR3 nucleotides are TGTGCCAGCAGCTTAAGGGGGGCTCAGAATTCACCCCTCCACTTT. This gives the protein CASSLRGAQNSPLHF.

V and J are TRBV12-3 or TRBV12-4 and TRBJ1-2; the D is unclear. The CDR3 has 16 amino acids. V was pared by 3 bases and J by 0 bases, with 14 bases between. CDR3: CASSFGTSTANYGYTF. Here the CDR3 DNA reads TGTGCCAGCAGTTTCGGAACATCGACGGCTAACTATGGCTACACCTTC.

The V gene is TRBV11-1, the J gene TRBJ1-2; TRBD1 aligns across 10 bases. Germline V gene sequence: CDR1 SGHAT, CDR2 FQDESV (reference sequence). The CDR3 spans 17 residues. Trimming at V came to 5 bases and at J to 4 bases, leaving 13 bases not matched to a gene. CDR3 sequence (DNA): TGTGCCAGCAGCCCCGGGCGATCGACAGGGGGCGGCTATGGCTACACCTTC. Translating it yields CASSPGRSTGGGYGYTF.

This clonotype was seen more than once but under ten times. The CDR3 coding sequence is TGTGCCAGCAGCGTAGTCTCTAGCGGAGATTACAATGAGCAGTTCTTC. Residues: CASSVVSSGDYNEQFF. The chain carries TRBV9 and TRBJ2-1; 7 bases are a match to TRBD2. The ends lost 0 bases at V and 4 bases at J; junction bases unmatched: 7. Germline V gives CDR1 SGDLS, CDR2 YYNGEE. The CDR3 extends over 16 amino acids.

This clonotype has just one count. One base away lies a much larger clone, so this may be a sequencing read error. The rearrangement uses TRBV27 and TRBJ1-6; TRBD1 agrees at 10 bases. Looked up from germline, CDR1 is MNHEY and CDR2 is SMNVEV (reference sequence). The CDR3 sequence is 14 residues long. V dropped 7 bases and J dropped 7; count of bases not matched to a gene: 4. The CDR3, as DNA: TGTGCCAGCACCCTGGGACAGGGGAATTCACCCCTCCACTTT. Amino acids: CASTLGQGNSPLHF.

The chain links TRBV4-1 to TRBJ2-7; D call uncertain. The end of the DNA is better explained by TRBJ2-4, so the J call may be wrong. This CDR3 has 14 amino acids. The germline gives CDR1 MGHRA, CDR2 YSYEKL. CDR3 in amino acids: CASSQDRNRDIQYF. CDR3 in DNA: TGCGCCAGCAGCCAAGATAGGAACCGGGACATTCAGTACTTC.

The sample holds a few counts of this clonotype. The rearrangement uses TRBV2 and TRBJ2-1; 14 bases agree with TRBD2. Germline assignment: CDR1 SNHLY and CDR2 FYNNEI. This CDR3 region has 15 residues. Trimming removed 6 bases from V and 6 bases from J; junction bases left unmatched: 4. The CDR3 is CASRTGTSGSNEQFF. The CDR3 DNA reads as TGTGCCAGCAGGACCGGGACTAGCGGGAGCAATGAGCAGTTCTTC.

The chain couples TRBV12-3 or TRBV12-4 to TRBJ1-2; no clear D gene. V dropped 2 bases and J dropped 9 bases, with 10 bases sitting between them. This CDR3 spans 12 amino acids. Here the CDR3 DNA reads TGTGCCAGCAGTTTAATCGGCAGGAGCTACACCTTC. As protein: CASSLIGRSYTF.

The chain couples TRBV28 to TRBJ1-1, with D unresolved. Trimming shortened V by 4 bases and J by 10 bases, and 13 bases separated the two germline ends. Germline CDR1 is MDHEN and CDR2 is SYDVKM. CDR3 length: 12 amino acids. The CDR3 DNA reads as TGTGCCAGCAGTTCCGGCAGTCAGTCAGCTTTCTTT. It encodes CASSSGSQSAFF.

In its sample, this clonotype was seen a few times. V gene TRBV4-1 combines with J gene TRBJ2-1; 11 nucleotides align to TRBD2. This CDR3 is 18 amino acids long. Per the germline V gene, CDR1 is MGHRA and CDR2 is YSYEKL. J lost 6 bases, V lost 0 bases, and 10 bases had no gene match. This CDR3 is CASSQEGTSGYSLNEQFF. The CDR3 region has the DNA TGCGCCAGCAGCCAAGAGGGGACTAGCGGTTACTCCCTCAATGAGCAGTTCTTC.